The text below deals with one TCR beta chain. The repertoire was sequenced with immunoSEQ multiplex PCR; TCRdb's copy has only in-frame clones and lacks some. The table has 150,000 to 200,000 clones, approximately 80% seen once; the top ten hold less than 8.5%. This entry comes from a study of cytomegalovirus exposure and HLA in healthy donors. The CDR3 extends over 15 amino acids. Germline-derived CDR1 and CDR2 are MNHNS and SASEGT. V was pared by 3 bases and J by 2 bases, with 5 bases of the junction left unmatched. Sequencing used PBMCs. The clonotype was recovered from a young man in good health and CMV-seropositive. This chain joins TRBV6-1 and TRBJ2-7, with 9 bases aligning to TRBD1. CDR3 sequence (DNA): TGTGCCAGCAGTGACTGGGACAGGGACACCTACGAGCAGTACTTC. Protein product: CASSDWDRDTYEQYF.